This TCR beta chain was recovered during a study of vaccination and CD4 T cells after COVID-19. Study at large: Collection of post-vaccine samples followed dose two by a median approximately 76 days, spanning a range of 14 to 241. Control cultures, each given a CEFX pool, an HIV-1 Nef pool, or no peptide, were included.

About this clonotype itself: Antigen unknown.

Treatment noted: roughly nine-day PBMC culture with coronavirus spike peptide pools or control peptides (ViraFEST assay). Sequencing of cultured CD4+ T cell DNA used the Oncomine TCR Beta short-read assay. MiXCR, run by TCRdb on the PCR reads, gives a single entry per CDR3 protein. The data show some 10,000 distinct CDR3 sequences, 43% seen once. Sequenced: CD4+ T cells from blood, cultured in vitro. This receptor was taken from a human donor who had recovered from COVID-19.

In DNA, the CDR3 is TGTGCCAGCCTAGGGCAGAGCCGATCCTCCTACGAGCAGTACTTC. Translated: CASLGQSRSSYEQYF. The V call is TRBV6-1, the J call TRBJ2-7; D not certain. With 8 bases removed from V and 0 bases from J, the gap between germline ends came to 17 bases. This CDR3 comprises 15 residues. From germline, CDR1 is MNHNS and CDR2 SASEGT.